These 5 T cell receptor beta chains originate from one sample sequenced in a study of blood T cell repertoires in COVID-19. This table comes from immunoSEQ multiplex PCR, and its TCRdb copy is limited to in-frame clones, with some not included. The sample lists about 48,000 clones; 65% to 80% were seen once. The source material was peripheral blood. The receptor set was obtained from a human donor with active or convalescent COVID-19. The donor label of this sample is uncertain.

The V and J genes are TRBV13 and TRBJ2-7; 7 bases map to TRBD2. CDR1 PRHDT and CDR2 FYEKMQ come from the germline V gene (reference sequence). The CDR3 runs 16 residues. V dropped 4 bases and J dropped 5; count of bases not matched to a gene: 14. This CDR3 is CASSYTTGRESDEQYF. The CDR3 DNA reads TGTGCCAGCAGCTACACCACCGGGCGGGAGTCCGACGAGCAGTACTTC.

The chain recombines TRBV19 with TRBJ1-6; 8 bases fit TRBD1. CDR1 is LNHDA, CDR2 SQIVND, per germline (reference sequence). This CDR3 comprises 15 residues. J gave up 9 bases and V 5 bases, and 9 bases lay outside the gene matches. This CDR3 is CASSVPGQEGSPLHF. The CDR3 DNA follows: TGTGCCAGTAGTGTTCCGGGACAGGAGGGTTCACCCCTCCACTTT.

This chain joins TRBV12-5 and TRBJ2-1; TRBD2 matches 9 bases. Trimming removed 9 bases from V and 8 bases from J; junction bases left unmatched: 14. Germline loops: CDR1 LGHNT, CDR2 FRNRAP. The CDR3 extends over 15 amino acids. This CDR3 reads CASSEAGGLVHEQFF. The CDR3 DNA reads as TGTGCTAGCTCGGAGGCGGGAGGGCTGGTCCATGAGCAGTTCTTC.

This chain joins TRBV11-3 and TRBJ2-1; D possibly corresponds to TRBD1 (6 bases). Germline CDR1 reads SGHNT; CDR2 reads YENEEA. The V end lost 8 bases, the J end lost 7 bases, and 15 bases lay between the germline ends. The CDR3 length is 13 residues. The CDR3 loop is CASELIRGNEQFF. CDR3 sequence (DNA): TGTGCCAGCGAGCTTATTAGGGGGAATGAGCAGTTCTTC.

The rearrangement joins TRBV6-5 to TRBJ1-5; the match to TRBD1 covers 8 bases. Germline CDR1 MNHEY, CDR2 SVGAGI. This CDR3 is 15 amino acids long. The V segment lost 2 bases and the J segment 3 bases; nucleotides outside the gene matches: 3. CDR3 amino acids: CASSYTGQDNQPQHF. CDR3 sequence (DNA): TGTGCCAGCAGTTACACGGGACAGGACAATCAGCCCCAGCATTTT.